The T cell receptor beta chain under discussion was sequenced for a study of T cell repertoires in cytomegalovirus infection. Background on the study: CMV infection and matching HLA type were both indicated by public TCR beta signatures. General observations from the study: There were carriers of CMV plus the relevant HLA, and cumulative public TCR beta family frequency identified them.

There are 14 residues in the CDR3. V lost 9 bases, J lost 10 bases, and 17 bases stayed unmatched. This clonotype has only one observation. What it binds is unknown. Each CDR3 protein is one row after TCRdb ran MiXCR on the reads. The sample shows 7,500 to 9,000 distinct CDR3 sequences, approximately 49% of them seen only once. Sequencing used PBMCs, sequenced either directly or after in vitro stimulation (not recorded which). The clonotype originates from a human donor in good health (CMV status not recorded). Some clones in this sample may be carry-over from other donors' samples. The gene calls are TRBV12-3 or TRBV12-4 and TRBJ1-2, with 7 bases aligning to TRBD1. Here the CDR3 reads CARSYTGQHYFYTF. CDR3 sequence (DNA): TGTGCCAGGAGCTATACGGGACAGCACTATTTCTACACCTTC.